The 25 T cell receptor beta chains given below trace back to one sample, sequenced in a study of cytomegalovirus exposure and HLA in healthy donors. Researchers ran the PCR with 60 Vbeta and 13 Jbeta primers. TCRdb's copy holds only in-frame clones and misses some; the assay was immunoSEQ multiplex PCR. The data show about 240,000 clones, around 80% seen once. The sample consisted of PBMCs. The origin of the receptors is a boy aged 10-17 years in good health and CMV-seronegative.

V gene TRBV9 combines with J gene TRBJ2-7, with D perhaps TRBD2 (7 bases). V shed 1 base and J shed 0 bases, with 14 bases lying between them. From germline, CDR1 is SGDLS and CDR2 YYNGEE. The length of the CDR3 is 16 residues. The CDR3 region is CASSVTAGAFSYEQYF. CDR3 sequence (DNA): TGTGCCAGCAGCGTAACCGCGGGGGCGTTCTCCTACGAGCAGTACTTC.

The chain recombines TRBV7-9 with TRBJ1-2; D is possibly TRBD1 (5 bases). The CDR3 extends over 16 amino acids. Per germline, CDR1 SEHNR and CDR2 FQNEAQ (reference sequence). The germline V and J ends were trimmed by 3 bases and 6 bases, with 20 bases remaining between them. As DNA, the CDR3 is TGTGCCAGCAGCTTGACAATGAAAGGAGGGGCAGATGGCTACACCTTC. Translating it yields CASSLTMKGGADGYTF.

The CDR3 sequence is CASSRPRTGFWTDTQYF. The CDR3 coding sequence is TGTGCCAGTAGTAGACCTCGGACAGGGTTTTGGACAGATACGCAGTATTTT. This chain joins TRBV19 and TRBJ2-3; 8 bases match TRBD1. The germline gives CDR1 LNHDA, CDR2 SQIVND (reference sequence). The CDR3 consists of 17 residues. V lost 4 bases, J lost 3 bases, and 12 bases stayed unmatched.

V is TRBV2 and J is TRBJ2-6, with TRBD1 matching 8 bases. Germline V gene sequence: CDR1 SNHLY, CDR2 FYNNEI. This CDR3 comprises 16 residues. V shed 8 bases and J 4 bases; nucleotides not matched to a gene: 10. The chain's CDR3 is CASHLGQAGGANVLTF. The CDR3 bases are TGTGCCAGCCACTTGGGACAGGCCGGCGGGGCCAACGTCCTGACTTTC.

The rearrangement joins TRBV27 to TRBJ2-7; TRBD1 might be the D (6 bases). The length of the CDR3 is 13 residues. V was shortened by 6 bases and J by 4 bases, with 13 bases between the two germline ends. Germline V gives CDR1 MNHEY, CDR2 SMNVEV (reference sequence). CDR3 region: CASRTGTPYEQYF. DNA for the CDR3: TGTGCCAGCAGAACCGGGACACCTTACGAGCAGTACTTC.

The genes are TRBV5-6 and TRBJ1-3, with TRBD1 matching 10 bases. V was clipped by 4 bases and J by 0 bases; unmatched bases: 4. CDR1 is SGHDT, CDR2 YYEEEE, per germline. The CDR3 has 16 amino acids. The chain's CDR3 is CASSGDRGYSGNTIYF. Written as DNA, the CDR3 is TGTGCCAGCAGCGGGGACAGGGGTTACTCTGGAAACACCATATATTTT.

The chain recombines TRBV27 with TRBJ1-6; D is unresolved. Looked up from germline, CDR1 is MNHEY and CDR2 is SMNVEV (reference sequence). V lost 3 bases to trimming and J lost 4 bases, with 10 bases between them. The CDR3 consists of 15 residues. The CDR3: CASSFGGLYNSPLHF. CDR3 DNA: TGTGCCAGCAGTTTTGGAGGCCTGTATAATTCACCCCTCCACTTT.

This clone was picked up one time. The CDR3 sequence is CASSDVGWEGGDTQYF. CDR3 DNA: TGCGCCAGCAGTGATGTCGGGTGGGAGGGAGGAGATACGCAGTATTTT. The V and J genes are TRBV10-1 and TRBJ2-3, with 7 bases that match TRBD2. Trimming took 3 bases from V and 5 from J; bases not matched to a gene: 11. CDR3 length: 16 residues. Germline values: CDR1 WNHNN, CDR2 SYGVQD (reference sequence).

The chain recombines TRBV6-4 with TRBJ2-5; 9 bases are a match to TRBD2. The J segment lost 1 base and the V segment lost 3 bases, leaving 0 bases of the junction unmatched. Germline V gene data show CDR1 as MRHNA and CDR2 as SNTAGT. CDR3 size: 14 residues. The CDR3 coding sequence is TGTGCCAGCAGTGAGCGGGGGGGCCAAGAGACCCAGTACTTC. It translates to CASSERGGQETQYF.

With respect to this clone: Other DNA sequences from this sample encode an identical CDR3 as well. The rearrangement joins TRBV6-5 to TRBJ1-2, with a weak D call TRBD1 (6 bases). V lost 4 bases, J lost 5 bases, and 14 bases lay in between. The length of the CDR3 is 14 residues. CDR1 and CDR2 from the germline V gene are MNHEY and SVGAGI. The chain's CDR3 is CASSSGSDSYGYTF. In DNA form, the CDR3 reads TGTGCCAGCAGTTCGGGGTCGGACAGTTATGGCTACACCTTC.

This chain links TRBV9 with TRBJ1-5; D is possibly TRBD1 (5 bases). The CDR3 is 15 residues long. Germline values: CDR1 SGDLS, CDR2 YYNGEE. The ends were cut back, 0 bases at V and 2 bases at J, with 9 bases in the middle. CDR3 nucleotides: TGTGCCAGCAGCGTAGGTGGGGCCGGCAATCAGCCCCAGCATTTT. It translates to CASSVGGAGNQPQHF.

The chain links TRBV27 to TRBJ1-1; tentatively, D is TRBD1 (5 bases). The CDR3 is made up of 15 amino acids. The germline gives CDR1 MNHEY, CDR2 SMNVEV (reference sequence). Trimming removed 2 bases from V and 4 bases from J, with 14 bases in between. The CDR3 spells CASSLIAQGGTEAFF. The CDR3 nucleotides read TGTGCCAGCAGTTTAATCGCGCAGGGCGGCACTGAAGCTTTCTTT.

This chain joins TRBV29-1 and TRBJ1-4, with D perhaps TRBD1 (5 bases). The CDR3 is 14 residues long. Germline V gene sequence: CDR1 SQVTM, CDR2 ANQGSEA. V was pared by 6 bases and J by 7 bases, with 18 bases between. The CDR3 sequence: CSVSRGLRTEKLFF. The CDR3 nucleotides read TGCAGCGTCAGTAGGGGACTGAGGACTGAAAAACTGTTTTTT.

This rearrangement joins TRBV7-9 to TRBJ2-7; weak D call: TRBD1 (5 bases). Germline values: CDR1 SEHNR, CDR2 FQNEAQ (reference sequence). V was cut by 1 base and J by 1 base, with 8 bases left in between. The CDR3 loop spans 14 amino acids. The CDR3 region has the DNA TGTGCCAGCAGCTTAGGGGCAGGGTCCTACGAGCAGTACTTC. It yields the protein CASSLGAGSYEQYF.

Written as DNA, the CDR3 is TGTGCCAGCAGCGTAGCGGGGAGGGAGAGGTCAGATACGCAGTATTTT. Protein: CASSVAGRERSDTQYF. V is TRBV9 and J is TRBJ2-3, with 7 bases that match TRBD2. The CDR3 runs 16 residues. V was pared by 0 bases and J by 4 bases, with 8 bases of the junction left unmatched. CDR1 is SGDLS, CDR2 YYNGEE, per germline.

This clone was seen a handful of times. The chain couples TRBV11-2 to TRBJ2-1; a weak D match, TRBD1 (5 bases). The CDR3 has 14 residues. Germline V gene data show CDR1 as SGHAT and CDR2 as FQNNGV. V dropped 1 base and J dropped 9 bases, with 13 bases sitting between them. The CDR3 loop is CASSLGGLPSEQFF. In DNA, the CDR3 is TGTGCCAGCAGCTTAGGGGGCCTTCCAAGTGAGCAGTTCTTC.

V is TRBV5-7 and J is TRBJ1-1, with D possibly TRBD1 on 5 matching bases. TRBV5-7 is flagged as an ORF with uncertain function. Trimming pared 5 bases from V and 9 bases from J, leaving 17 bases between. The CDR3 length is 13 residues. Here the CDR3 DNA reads TGTGCCAGCAGATGGTGGGACTGTGCAAAAGCTTTCTTT. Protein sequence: CASRWWDCAKAFF.

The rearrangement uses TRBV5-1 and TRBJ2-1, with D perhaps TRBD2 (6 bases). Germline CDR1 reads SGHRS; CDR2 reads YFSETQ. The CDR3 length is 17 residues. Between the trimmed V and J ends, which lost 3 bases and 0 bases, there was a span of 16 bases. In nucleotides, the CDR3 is TGCGCCAGCAGCTGGGGAGGATACACCCACTCCTACAATGAGCAGTTCTTC. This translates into CASSWGGYTHSYNEQFF.

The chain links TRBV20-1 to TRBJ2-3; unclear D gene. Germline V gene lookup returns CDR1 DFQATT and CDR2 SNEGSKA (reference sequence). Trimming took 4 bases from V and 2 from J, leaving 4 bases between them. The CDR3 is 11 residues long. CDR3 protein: CSAIYTDTQYF. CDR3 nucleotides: TGCAGTGCTATTTACACAGATACGCAGTATTTT.

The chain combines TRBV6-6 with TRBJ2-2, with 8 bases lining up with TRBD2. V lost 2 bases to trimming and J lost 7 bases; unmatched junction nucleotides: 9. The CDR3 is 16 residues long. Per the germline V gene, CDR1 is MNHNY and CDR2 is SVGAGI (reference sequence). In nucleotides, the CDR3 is TGTGCCAGCAGTTACCCACCACTAGCGGCTAACGGGGAGCTGTTTTTT. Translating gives CASSYPPLAANGELFF.

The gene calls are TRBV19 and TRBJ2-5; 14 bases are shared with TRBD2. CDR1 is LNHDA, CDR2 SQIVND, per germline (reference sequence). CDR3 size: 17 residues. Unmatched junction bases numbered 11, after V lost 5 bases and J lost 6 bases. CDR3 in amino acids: CASSQTSGGARVKTQYF. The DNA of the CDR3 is TGTGCCAGTAGTCAGACTAGCGGGGGGGCCAGGGTGAAGACCCAGTACTTC.

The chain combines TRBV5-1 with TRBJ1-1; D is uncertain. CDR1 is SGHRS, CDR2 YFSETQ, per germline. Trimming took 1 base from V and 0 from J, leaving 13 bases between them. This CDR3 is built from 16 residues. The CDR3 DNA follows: TGCGCCAGCAGCTTGAACGGGGTTAAGATGAACACTGAAGCTTTCTTT. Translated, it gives CASSLNGVKMNTEAFF.

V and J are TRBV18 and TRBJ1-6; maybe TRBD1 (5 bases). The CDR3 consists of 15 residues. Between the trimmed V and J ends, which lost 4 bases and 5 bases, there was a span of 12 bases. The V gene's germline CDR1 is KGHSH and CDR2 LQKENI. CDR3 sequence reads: CASSRDSGNNSPLHF. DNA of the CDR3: TGTGCCAGCTCACGCGACAGCGGGAATAATTCACCCCTCCACTTT.

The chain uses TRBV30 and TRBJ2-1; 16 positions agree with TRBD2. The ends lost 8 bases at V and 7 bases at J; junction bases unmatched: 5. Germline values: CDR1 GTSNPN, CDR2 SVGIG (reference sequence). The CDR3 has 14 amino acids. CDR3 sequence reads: CARGLAGGTNEQFF. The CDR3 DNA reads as TGTGCCCGGGGACTAGCGGGAGGGACAAATGAGCAGTTCTTC.

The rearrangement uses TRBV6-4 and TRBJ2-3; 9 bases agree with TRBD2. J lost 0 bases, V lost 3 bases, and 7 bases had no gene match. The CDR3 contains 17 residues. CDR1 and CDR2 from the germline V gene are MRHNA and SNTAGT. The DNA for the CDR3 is TGTGCCAGCAGTGAAGGTCGCGGGGGGGGGAGCACAGATACGCAGTATTTT. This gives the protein CASSEGRGGGSTDTQYF.